These 27 T cell receptor beta chains were sequenced from one sample in a study of tumor and adjacent non-tumor tissue in lung cancer. TCRbeta libraries were built with three rounds of nested PCR, modified from ARM-PCR. Each CDR3 protein is one row after TCRdb ran MiXCR on the multiplex PCR reads. This table holds 100,000 to 150,000 distinct CDR3 sequences, approximately 66% found once. RNA was extracted from bulk tissue without any cell sorting. The sample consisted of lung tumor tissue. These receptors were collected from a man younger than 45 with non-small cell lung cancer.

This rearrangement joins TRBV12-3 or TRBV12-4 to TRBJ2-1; D remains unclear. This CDR3 is built from 14 residues. V gave up 5 bases and J gave up 2 bases, with 10 bases separating them. For the CDR3, the DNA is TGTGCCAGCAGTCCAACCAGCCCCTACAATGAGCAGTTCTTC. Its translation: CASSPTSPYNEQFF.

The chain carries TRBV11-2 and TRBJ2-2; 8 bases line up with TRBD1. Germline V gene lookup returns CDR1 SGHAT and CDR2 FQNNGV. The CDR3 runs 15 residues. The CDR3 DNA is TGTGTCAACAGGTGGGCGACAGGGGCCACCGGGGAGCTGTTTTTT. Protein sequence: CVNRWATGATGELFF. The whole variable domain, filled in from reference TRBV11-2 and TRBJ2-2, reads EAGVAQSPRYKIIEKRQSVAFWCNPISGHATLYWYQQILGQGPKLLIQFQNNGVVDDSQLPKDRFSAERLKGVDSTLKIQPAKLEDSAVYLCVNRWATGATGELFFGEGSRLTVL.

This clonotype showed up many times. The chain employs TRBV20-1 and TRBJ1-1; D unresolved. CDR3 length equals 14 residues. Germline V gives CDR1 DFQATT, CDR2 SNEGSKA (reference sequence). Trimming removed 4 bases at V and 1 base at J, with 13 bases between. The CDR3 reads CSATTSGWNTEAFF. The CDR3 DNA reads as TGCAGTGCTACGACTTCAGGTTGGAACACTGAAGCTTTCTTT.

This clonotype has a single count. A much bigger clone sits one base away, suggesting this may be a read error. The V gene is TRBV4-1, the J gene TRBJ2-3; TRBD2 matches 9 bases. Losses at the gene ends were 4 bases for V and 6 bases for J; bases not matched to a gene: 11. CDR3 length: 16 residues. The germline CDR1 and CDR2 sequences are MGHRA and YSYEKL. The CDR3 DNA reads as TGCGCCAGCAGCCGAAGGCAGGCTAGCGGGGAGGATACGCAGTATTTT. Translated, it gives CASSRRQASGEDTQYF.

Of note for this clonotype: Because the CDR3 is missing its conserved closing phenylalanine or tryptophan, this is likely a read error. This chain links TRBV12-3 or TRBV12-4 with TRBJ2-2; the match to TRBD1 covers 9 bases. This CDR3 region has 15 residues. The CDR3 sequence is CASTVATGGPGKLFL. DNA for the CDR3: TGTGCCAGCACTGTCGCGACAGGGGGTCCCGGGAAGCTGTTTCTT.

V gene TRBV6-2 or TRBV6-3 combines with J gene TRBJ2-4; 8 bases line up with TRBD2. This CDR3 has 15 residues. After removal of 9 bases from V and 9 bases from J, the junction contained 16 bases not matched to a gene. The germline CDR1 and CDR2 sequences are MNHEY and SVGEGT. CDR3 sequence reads: CARSRGGTSPFIQYF. CDR3 coding DNA: TGTGCCAGGAGTCGGGGGGGGACCTCCCCATTCATTCAGTACTTC.

Turning to this clonotype: As the CDR3 is not closed by the conserved phenylalanine or tryptophan, this likely results from a read error. The chain combines TRBV6-1 with TRBJ2-5, with D maybe TRBD1 (6 bases). Germline values: CDR1 MNHNS, CDR2 SASEGT. This CDR3 has 13 amino acids. The CDR3 region is CASSRTVKETQYL. The CDR3 DNA sequence: TGTGCTAGCAGTCGGACAGTAAAAGAGACCCAGTACTTA.

This clonotype was picked up many times. The V and J genes are TRBV20-1 and TRBJ2-7; 11 nucleotides line up with TRBD2. There are 15 residues in the CDR3. Trimming removed 6 bases from V and 0 bases from J; junction bases left unmatched: 7. Germline CDR1 is DFQATT and CDR2 is SNEGSKA (reference sequence). The CDR3 DNA follows: TGCAGTGCCGACGGGACTAGCGGTACCTCCTACGAGCAGTACTTC. Translation gives CSADGTSGTSYEQYF.

The sample holds many counts of this clonotype. The V and J genes are TRBV4-2 and TRBJ2-7, with D tentatively TRBD2 (6 bases). This CDR3 comprises 15 residues. The germline V gene has CDR1 LGHNA and CDR2 YNFKEQ. Deletions cut 3 bases from V and 1 base from J, with 13 bases between. In DNA, the CDR3 is TGTGCCAGCAGCCAGGGATCTAGCGTTTCCTACGAGCAGTACTTC. Its protein product is CASSQGSSVSYEQYF.

In its sample, this clonotype was seen a few times. A much more abundant neighbour one base away suggests this may be a read error. V is TRBV20-1 and J is TRBJ2-7; 7 bases fit TRBD1. J gave up 9 bases and V 7 bases, and 12 bases lay outside the gene matches. The germline V gene encodes CDR1 DFQATT and CDR2 SNEGSKA (reference sequence). This CDR3 has 12 amino acids. Written as DNA, the CDR3 is TGCAGTGGTACACAGGGGACCGACGTGCAGTACTTC. This translates into CSGTQGTDVQYF.

In regard to this clonotype: This may arise from a read error, as a much more abundant clone is one base away. The genes are TRBV4-1 and TRBJ1-2; D is uncertain. Per germline, CDR1 MGHRA and CDR2 YSYEKL. This CDR3 region has 13 residues. The CDR3 spells CPSSQGVGYGYTF. The CDR3 DNA reads TGCCCCAGCAGCCAAGGCGTTGGCTATGGCTACACCTTC.

Within the sample, this clonotype is medium-sized (0.01 to 0.1%). V and J are TRBV20-1 and TRBJ2-3, with 9 bases that match TRBD2. Trimming took 8 bases from V and 6 from J; bases not matched to a gene: 9. This CDR3 has 13 residues. Per germline, CDR1 DFQATT and CDR2 SNEGSKA (reference sequence). CDR3 amino acids: CSPKGAGGDTQYF. The CDR3 DNA reads TGCAGTCCGAAGGGAGCGGGGGGCGATACGCAGTATTTT.

The chain uses TRBV20-1 and TRBJ2-1, with 12 bases fitting TRBD2. Germline V lookup: CDR1 DFQATT, CDR2 SNEGSKA (reference sequence). This CDR3 is built from 16 residues. The J segment lost 7 bases and the V segment lost 0 bases, leaving 7 bases of the junction unmatched. CDR3 region: CSARDPGTSGGNEQFF. The CDR3, as DNA: TGCAGTGCTAGAGATCCCGGAACTAGCGGGGGGAATGAGCAGTTCTTC.

This clonotype has ten or more counts. The DNA for the CDR3 is TGCAGCGTCGGATCAGGGAGAAATTCACCCCTCCACTTT. Translated, it gives CSVGSGRNSPLHF. The genes are TRBV29-1 and TRBJ1-6; tentatively, D is TRBD1 (5 bases). V was clipped by 6 bases and J by 7 bases, with 13 bases between them. Germline V gene data show CDR1 as SQVTM and CDR2 as ANQGSEA. The CDR3 contains 13 residues.

This clonotype was seen repeatedly, ten times or more. The rearrangement links TRBV6-5 to TRBJ2-1, with 9 bases matching TRBD1. With 5 bases clipped from V and 6 bases from J, the junction kept 11 bases outside the gene matches. The CDR3 length is 16 residues. The germline V gene encodes CDR1 MNHEY and CDR2 SVGAGI. The CDR3 loop is CASSRNRDRVPNEQFF. In DNA form, the CDR3 reads TGTGCCAGCAGTCGTAACCGGGACAGGGTTCCCAATGAGCAGTTCTTC.

Of note for this clonotype: One base away lies a much larger clone, so this may be a sequencing read error. The CDR3 protein is CASSPRGVGQKNTEAFF. Here the CDR3 DNA reads TGCGCCAGCAGCCCCCGAGGGGTGGGACAAAAAAACACTGAAGCTTTCTTT. The V call is TRBV4-1, the J call TRBJ1-1, with D possibly TRBD1 on 6 matching bases. This CDR3 contains 17 residues. Between the trimmed V and J ends, which lost 4 bases and 2 bases, there was a span of 20 bases. The germline CDR1 and CDR2 sequences are MGHRA and YSYEKL.

Concerning this clonotype itself: One end of the junction does not line up with germline, which may come from a read error. The rearrangement joins TRBV11-3 to TRBJ2-5; TRBD2 aligns across 8 bases. Germline V gives CDR1 SGHNT, CDR2 YENEEA. CDR3 length: 15 residues. CDR3: CASSLETGGQETQHF. The CDR3 nucleotides read TGTGCCAGCAGCCTAGAAACGGGAGGGCAAGAGACCCAGCACTTC.

This clonotype has a count of ten or more. V is TRBV5-5 and J is TRBJ2-1; no reliable D call. V gave up 5 bases and J gave up 1 base, with 1 base separating them. Germline V gene lookup returns CDR1 SGHKS and CDR2 YYEKEE (reference sequence). This CDR3 comprises 11 residues. CDR3 residues: CASRSYNEQFF. The CDR3 DNA reads as TGTGCCAGCAGGTCCTACAATGAGCAGTTCTTC. Full variable domain (outside the CDR3, taken from reference TRBV5-5 and TRBJ2-1): DAGVTQSPTHLIKTRGQQVTLRCSPISGHKSVSWYQQVLGQGPQFIFQYYEKEERGRGNFPDRFSARQFPNYSSELNVNALLLGDSALYLCASRSYNEQFFGPGTRLTVL.

Concerning this clonotype itself: This may come from a read error, since a much larger clone is one base off. The chain carries TRBV20-1 and TRBJ2-1; tentative D call: TRBD2 (6 bases). V dropped 0 bases and J dropped 7 bases, with 25 bases sitting between them. Germline assignment: CDR1 DFQATT and CDR2 SNEGSKA (reference sequence). The CDR3 consists of 18 residues. The CDR3 DNA follows: TGCAGTGCTAGAGATCCCTCCTCCCGGAGTATCGGGGGAAATGAGCAGTTCTTC. Amino acids: CSARDPSSRSIGGNEQFF.

On this clonotype itself: The conserved phenylalanine or tryptophan is not found at the CDR3 terminus, so this likely reflects a read error. The chain employs TRBV5-4 and TRBJ2-7; TRBD1 matches at 9 bases. J lost 5 bases, V lost 0 bases, and 6 bases had no gene match. Germline V gene lookup returns CDR1 SGHNT and CDR2 YYREEE (reference sequence). The CDR3 length is 15 residues. CDR3 sequence reads: CASSLGGTGNNEQYL. For the CDR3, the DNA is TGTGCCAGCAGCTTGGGAGGGACAGGGAACAACGAGCAGTACTTA.

On this clonotype: At one of its ends the junction is not consistent with the germline gene, which may arise from a read error. The chain employs TRBV11-2 and TRBJ2-1, with 8 positions matching TRBD2. The CDR3 loop spans 15 amino acids. Per the germline V gene, CDR1 is SGHAT and CDR2 is FQNNGV. As DNA, the CDR3 is TGTGCCAGCAGTTTTATTCCGGGAGGGAATAATGAGCAGTTCTTT. Protein product: CASSFIPGGNNEQFF.

The rearrangement links TRBV21-1 to TRBJ2-6; the table's D call TRBD1 went unverified against the DNA. TRBV21-1 is a pseudogene segment. The CDR3 is made up of 17 amino acids. CDR3 sequence: CASSQKQGLAVANVLTF. The CDR3 coding sequence is TGTGCCAGCAGCCAAAAACAGGGTCTGGCTGTGGCCAACGTCCTGACTTTC.

Worth noting for this clonotype: This could be a read error, since a much larger clone is one nucleotide away. The chain joins TRBV6-6 to TRBJ2-2, with 9 bases fitting TRBD1. The CDR3 runs 14 residues. CDR1 is MNHNY, CDR2 SVGAGI, per germline (reference sequence). The CDR3 nucleotides are TGTGGCAGCAGCCGGGACAGGGACACCGGGGAGCTGTTTTTT. Amino acids: CGSSRDRDTGELFF.

The sample holds a few counts of this clonotype. The chain employs TRBV30 and TRBJ2-7; tentative D call: TRBD1 (5 bases). The CDR3 spans 12 residues. Per germline, CDR1 GTSNPN and CDR2 SVGIG (reference sequence). V gave up 0 bases and J gave up 4 bases, with 7 bases separating them. The CDR3 protein is CAWSVTGYEQYF. Here the CDR3 DNA reads TGTGCCTGGAGTGTTACAGGTTACGAGCAGTACTTC.

The CDR3 spells CSARDSRGIEETQYF. DNA for the CDR3: TGCAGTGCTAGAGATTCCAGGGGGATTGAGGAGACCCAGTACTTC. J is TRBJ2-5 and V is TRBV20-1, with 7 bases identical to TRBD1. Germline V gene sequence: CDR1 DFQATT, CDR2 SNEGSKA (reference sequence). There are 15 residues in the CDR3. Trimming removed 0 bases from V and 5 bases from J; junction bases left unmatched: 9.

This clonotype occurred once. Being one base from a much bigger clone, this may be a read error. The chain carries TRBV12-3 or TRBV12-4 and TRBJ1-2; perhaps TRBD1 as D (5 bases). V shed 9 bases and J shed 2 bases, with 13 bases lying between them. The CDR3 extends over 13 amino acids. DNA of the CDR3: TGTGCCAGGAGTCTGACAGAGAACTATGGCTACACCTTC. Amino acid sequence: CARSLTENYGYTF.

V gene TRBV29-1 combines with J gene TRBJ2-1; 12 bases fit TRBD2. Germline values: CDR1 SQVTM, CDR2 ANQGSEA. The CDR3 covers 15 residues. Unmatched junction bases numbered 5, after V lost 3 bases and J lost 5 bases. CDR3 sequence: CSVDGTSGRNNEQFF. CDR3 DNA sequence: TGCAGCGTTGACGGGACTAGCGGGCGAAACAATGAGCAGTTCTTC.